This passage covers 25 T cell receptor beta chains from one sample sequenced in a study of cytomegalovirus exposure and HLA in healthy donors. Primers for the PCR totalled 60 Vbeta and 13 Jbeta. Repertoires were generated with immunoSEQ multiplex PCR, while TCRdb's copy carries only in-frame clones and drops some. The table has approximately 120,000 clones, around 84% seen once; the top ten hold 1.8%. Input material: PBMCs. These receptors were collected from a man aged 18 to 30 in good health and CMV-seronegative.

This chain connects TRBV18 to TRBJ2-6; 7 bases are shared with TRBD1. The ends lost 3 bases at V and 1 base at J; junction bases unmatched: 3. The germline V gene has CDR1 KGHSH and CDR2 LQKENI. The CDR3 is made up of 16 amino acids. The CDR3 spells CASSPGQPSGANVLTF. The DNA for the CDR3 is TGTGCCAGCTCACCGGGACAGCCTTCTGGGGCCAACGTCCTGACTTTC.

The gene calls are TRBV5-6 and TRBJ1-4; D gene uncertain. CDR1 and CDR2 (germline): SGHDT, YYEEEE. Deletions cut 1 base from V and 3 bases from J, with 7 bases between. The CDR3 loop spans 14 amino acids. CDR3 bases: TGTGCCAGCAGCTTGAAACAGCCTAATGAAAAACTGTTTTTT. Translation: CASSLKQPNEKLFF.

The chain links TRBV13 to TRBJ1-1, with D hard to call. The CDR3 covers 13 residues. V was shortened by 4 bases and J by 7 bases, with 13 bases between the two germline ends. The V gene's germline CDR1 is PRHDT and CDR2 FYEKMQ (reference sequence). Here the CDR3 DNA reads TGTGCCAGCAGCTATGGACCCGGGGTTGAAGCTTTCTTT. This sequence encodes CASSYGPGVEAFF.

The chain links TRBV15 to TRBJ1-2, with D possibly being TRBD1 (5 bases). The CDR3 extends over 13 amino acids. CDR1 is LNHNV, CDR2 YYDKDF, per germline (reference sequence). Between the trimmed V and J ends, which lost 4 bases and 6 bases, there was a span of 12 bases. The CDR3 region has the DNA TGTGCCACCAGCACCGAGGGGAGGGATGGCTACACCTTC. Its translation is CATSTEGRDGYTF.

The chain joins TRBV19 to TRBJ2-7; tentatively, D is TRBD2 (7 bases). Trimming took 4 bases from V and 2 from J, leaving 12 bases between them. This CDR3 is 14 amino acids long. Germline CDR1 reads LNHDA; CDR2 reads SQIVND (reference sequence). CDR3 in amino acids: CASSSGGYPYEQYF. In nucleotides, the CDR3 is TGTGCCAGTAGTAGCGGGGGCTACCCCTACGAGCAGTACTTC.

V gene TRBV5-6 combines with J gene TRBJ1-6; 7 bases line up with TRBD1. Trimming at V came to 0 bases and at J to 11 bases, leaving 11 bases not matched to a gene. This CDR3 spans 16 amino acids. Germline CDR1 reads SGHDT; CDR2 reads YYEEEE. The CDR3 loop reads CASSLATTGKVTPLHF. In DNA, the CDR3 is TGTGCCAGCAGCTTGGCCACGACAGGGAAGGTCACACCCCTCCACTTT.

This clone has only one observation. The V call is TRBV18, the J call TRBJ2-5; possible D gene TRBD2, 6 bases. This CDR3 has 11 residues. V was pared by 2 bases and J by 12 bases, with 10 bases between. The germline CDR1 and CDR2 sequences are KGHSH and LQKENI. The CDR3 protein is CASSPRRVEYF. In nucleotides, the CDR3 is TGTGCCAGCTCACCAAGGAGGGTTGAGTACTTC.

The chain recombines TRBV15 with TRBJ1-2; D call uncertain. V was pared by 0 bases and J by 9 bases, with 11 bases between. Germline values: CDR1 LNHNV, CDR2 YYDKDF (reference sequence). The CDR3 contains 13 residues. In DNA form, the CDR3 reads TGTGCCACCAGCAGAGAGGCTCCTTTTCGCTACACCTTC. Translating it yields CATSREAPFRYTF.

In the case of this clone: The junction departs from germline at one end; a sequencing error may be responsible. The rearrangement joins TRBV7-9 to TRBJ1-6; weak D call: TRBD1 (5 bases). This CDR3 has 14 residues. The germline V gene has CDR1 SEHNR and CDR2 FQNEAQ (reference sequence). The CDR3 DNA reads TGTTCCAGCAGCCCAGGGTCGCATAATTCACCCCTCCACTTT. This gives the protein CSSSPGSHNSPLHF.

This clone was observed a handful of times. This CDR3 reads CASSPTGGVPQAFF. CDR3 nucleotide sequence: TGCGCCAGCAGCCCGACAGGGGGCGTTCCTCAAGCTTTCTTT. The V and J genes are TRBV4-3 and TRBJ1-1; the match to TRBD1 covers 10 bases. Germline assignment: CDR1 LGHNA and CDR2 YSLEER. This CDR3 comprises 14 residues. Losses at the gene ends were 4 bases for V and 9 bases for J; bases not matched to a gene: 8.

The chain couples TRBV7-8 to TRBJ2-7; maybe TRBD2 (6 bases). Trimming stripped 2 bases from V and 0 bases from J, with 11 bases between. There are 15 residues in the CDR3. CDR1 SGHVS and CDR2 FQNEAQ come from the germline V gene. CDR3: CASSLQEGDSYEQYF. The CDR3 DNA reads TGTGCCAGCAGCTTACAGGAGGGTGACTCCTACGAGCAGTACTTC.

The chain uses TRBV2 and TRBJ1-3; D is undetermined. The germline V gene encodes CDR1 SNHLY and CDR2 FYNNEI. CDR3 length: 14 amino acids. The V end lost 2 bases, the J end lost 4 bases, and 9 bases lay between the germline ends. The CDR3 reads CASSERGGGNTIYF. The CDR3 coding sequence is TGTGCCAGCAGTGAACGGGGAGGAGGAAACACCATATATTTT.

This chain connects TRBV10-3 to TRBJ2-1, with D perhaps matching TRBD2 (5 bases). From germline, CDR1 is ENHRY and CDR2 SYGVKD. There are 12 residues in the CDR3. V was cut by 6 bases and J by 6 bases, with 9 bases left in between. DNA for the CDR3: TGTGCCATCAGCGGTACTAGCAATGAGCAGTTCTTC. Its translation is CAISGTSNEQFF.

This chain connects TRBV9 to TRBJ2-2, with TRBD2 matching over 10 bases. V lost 1 base to trimming and J lost 2 bases; unmatched junction nucleotides: 5. Germline lookup yields CDR1 SGDLS and CDR2 YYNGEE. The CDR3 length is 17 residues. The CDR3 DNA sequence: TGTGCCAGCAGCGTAACTAGCGGGGCCCTTAACACCGGGGAGCTGTTTTTT. Its protein product is CASSVTSGALNTGELFF. Together with reference TRBV9 and TRBJ2-2, the CDR3 gives the full variable domain: DSGVTQTPKHLITATGQRVTLRCSPRSGDLSVYWYQQSLDQGLQFLIQYYNGEERAKGNILERFSAQQFPDLHSELNLSSLELGDSALYFCASSVTSGALNTGELFFGEGSRLTVL.

The chain employs TRBV11-2 and TRBJ1-6, with D maybe TRBD1 (5 bases). Germline V lookup: CDR1 SGHAT, CDR2 FQNNGV. The CDR3 loop spans 17 amino acids. V lost 6 bases to trimming and J lost 6 bases, with 21 bases between them. DNA of the CDR3: TGTGCCAGCAGTCCCCCCGGGGGTGTCCCCGGTAATTCACCCCTCCACTTT. Translated: CASSPPGGVPGNSPLHF.

This CDR3 reads CASSVRELETQYF. CDR3 nucleotides: TGTGCCAGCAGCGTACGAGAACTGGAGACCCAGTACTTC. This chain uses TRBV9 with TRBJ2-5; the D is unclear. Germline-derived CDR1 and CDR2 are SGDLS and YYNGEE. This CDR3 region has 13 residues. V was shortened by 1 base and J by 5 bases, with 9 bases between the two germline ends.

A few counts support this clone. J is TRBJ2-7 and V is TRBV6-1; 7 bases agree with TRBD1. The CDR3 has 13 residues. Germline CDR1 reads MNHNS; CDR2 reads SASEGT. J lost 7 bases, V lost 6 bases, and 9 bases had no gene match. The CDR3 here is CASSDRDPREQYF. DNA of the CDR3: TGTGCCAGCAGCGACAGGGACCCTCGGGAGCAGTACTTC.

This clone appeared a single time. The chain joins TRBV6-6 to TRBJ1-5, with D perhaps matching TRBD1 (6 bases). The CDR3 runs to 14 residues. Germline CDR1 and CDR2: MNHNY and SVGAGI (reference sequence). Trimming pared 6 bases from V and 4 bases from J, leaving 13 bases between. CDR3 in amino acids: CASRPGQLNQPQHF. For the CDR3, the DNA is TGTGCCAGCAGGCCAGGACAGTTAAATCAGCCCCAGCATTTT.

The gene calls are TRBV9 and TRBJ2-1; TRBD1 might be the D (7 bases). Looked up from germline, CDR1 is SGDLS and CDR2 is YYNGEE. CDR3 size: 16 residues. Trimming shortened V by 0 bases and J by 6 bases, and 16 bases separated the two germline ends. CDR3 nucleotides: TGTGCCAGCAGCGTAGATTTCCAGGGGGGAATCAATGAGCAGTTCTTC. Residues: CASSVDFQGGINEQFF. The variable domain in full, with the rest retrieved from reference TRBV9 and TRBJ2-1, is DSGVTQTPKHLITATGQRVTLRCSPRSGDLSVYWYQQSLDQGLQFLIQYYNGEERAKGNILERFSAQQFPDLHSELNLSSLELGDSALYFCASSVDFQGGINEQFFGPGTRLTVL.

This clone came up a few times. V and J are TRBV5-6 and TRBJ2-3; 8 bases are a match to TRBD1. CDR1 and CDR2 (germline): SGHDT, YYEEEE. V shed 1 base and J 2 bases; nucleotides not matched to a gene: 6. The CDR3 loop spans 16 amino acids. The CDR3 DNA is TGTGCCAGCAGCTTGAAAGTGACAGGGGCCACAGATACGCAGTATTTT. It yields the protein CASSLKVTGATDTQYF.

The chain links TRBV5-1 to TRBJ1-6; TRBD1 agrees at 7 bases. The length of the CDR3 is 16 residues. CDR1 SGHRS and CDR2 YFSETQ come from the germline V gene. V lost 0 bases to trimming and J lost 7 bases; unmatched junction nucleotides: 7. CDR3 in amino acids: CASSLAETGRNSPLHF. The CDR3 nucleotides are TGCGCCAGCAGCTTGGCCGAGACAGGGAGGAATTCACCCCTCCACTTT.

The genes are TRBV4-3 and TRBJ2-7; 8 nucleotides align to TRBD1. Germline CDR1 and CDR2: LGHNA and YSLEER. This CDR3 comprises 16 residues. After removal of 4 bases from V and 5 bases from J, the junction contained 13 bases not matched to a gene. CDR3: CASSLDEDRGFHEQYF. CDR3 bases: TGCGCCAGCAGCCTAGACGAAGACAGGGGATTCCACGAGCAGTACTTC.

The rearrangement links TRBV19 to TRBJ2-1; TRBD1 aligns across 7 bases. Germline V lookup: CDR1 LNHDA, CDR2 SQIVND (reference sequence). V was clipped by 4 bases and J by 6 bases; unmatched bases: 6. The CDR3 is 14 amino acids. The CDR3 spells CASSRGQLFNEQFF. Written as DNA, the CDR3 is TGTGCCAGTAGTAGGGGACAGCTATTCAATGAGCAGTTCTTC.

The chain carries TRBV19 and TRBJ1-1; 12 bases line up with TRBD1. Germline CDR1 LNHDA, CDR2 SQIVND (reference sequence). The CDR3 has 16 residues. The V and J ends lost 1 base and 5 bases, in that order; junction bases with no gene match: 5. The CDR3 here is CASSIAGTGGRTEAFF. In nucleotides, the CDR3 is TGTGCCAGTAGTATAGCCGGGACAGGGGGCAGGACTGAAGCTTTCTTT.

A remark on this clone: Other DNA sequences from this sample encode an identical CDR3 as well. The CDR3 sequence is CASSFGQGGTEAFF. For the CDR3, the DNA is TGCGCCAGCAGCTTCGGACAGGGGGGTACTGAAGCTTTCTTT. The chain combines TRBV5-1 with TRBJ1-1; 10 bases line up with TRBD1. The CDR3 totals 14 residues. The germline gives CDR1 SGHRS, CDR2 YFSETQ. V gave up 2 bases and J gave up 5 bases; unmatched junction bases: 3.